The 29 T cell receptor beta chains reported below all come from one sample, sequenced in a study of blood T cell repertoires in COVID-19. Libraries were prepared by immunoSEQ multiplex PCR; TCRdb keeps only in-frame clonotypes and omits some of them. The sample has about 95,000 clones; 89% are singletons. Sequencing was carried out using peripheral blood. The receptors derive from a woman aged 65 to 85 with acute or convalescent COVID-19.

This clone was observed a single time. The chain joins TRBV6-5 to TRBJ2-2, with 8 bases identical to TRBD1. Germline lookup yields CDR1 MNHEY and CDR2 SVGAGI. The CDR3 loop spans 15 amino acids. The J segment lost 4 bases and the V segment lost 2 bases, leaving 3 bases of the junction unmatched. DNA of the CDR3: TGTGCCAGCAGTTACGGGACAGGAGCCACCGGGGAGCTGTTTTTT. Translated: CASSYGTGATGELFF.

CDR3 residues: CASSLGRGITEAFF. As DNA, the CDR3 is TGTGCCAGCAGCTTAGGTCGGGGAATCACTGAAGCTTTCTTT. The rearrangement joins TRBV13 to TRBJ1-1; D gene ambiguous. V was clipped by 0 bases and J by 4 bases, with 9 bases between them. Per germline, CDR1 PRHDT and CDR2 FYEKMQ (reference sequence). This CDR3 is 14 amino acids long.

This rearrangement joins TRBV5-6 to TRBJ2-1; the match to TRBD2 covers 8 bases. V was pared by 7 bases and J by 8 bases, with 11 bases of the junction left unmatched. CDR1 is SGHDT, CDR2 YYEEEE, per germline. The CDR3 is made up of 14 amino acids. CDR3 nucleotide sequence: TGTGCCAGCCACGGGGGGGCCACGTTCCATGAGCAGTTCTTC. This sequence encodes CASHGGATFHEQFF. The full variable domain, its missing parts supplied by reference TRBV5-6 and TRBJ2-1, is DAGVTQSPTHLIKTRGQQVTLRCSPKSGHDTVSWYQQALGQGPQFIFQYYEEEERQRGNFPDRFSGHQFPNYSSELNVNALLLGDSALYLCASHGGATFHEQFFGPGTRLTVL.

The chain has TRBV9 and TRBJ2-3; 10 nucleotides agree with TRBD1. From germline, CDR1 is SGDLS and CDR2 YYNGEE. The length of the CDR3 is 15 residues. V trimming: 6 bases; J trimming: 4 bases; junction bases outside the gene matches: 8. The CDR3 loop is CASTPPGQGPDTQYF. The CDR3 DNA follows: TGTGCCAGCACCCCTCCGGGACAGGGGCCAGATACGCAGTATTTT.

This chain connects TRBV12-3 or TRBV12-4 to TRBJ1-2, with unresolved D. V lost 3 bases and J lost 8, with 10 bases in between. The CDR3 consists of 12 residues. The CDR3 loop reads CASSFLPGGYTF. The CDR3 DNA follows: TGTGCCAGCAGTTTTCTCCCGGGGGGCTACACCTTC.

V and J are TRBV28 and TRBJ1-2; D might be TRBD1 (5 bases). The ends were cut back, 6 bases at V and 4 bases at J, with 12 bases in the middle. The CDR3 is made up of 13 amino acids. The germline gives CDR1 MDHEN, CDR2 SYDVKM. Here the CDR3 DNA reads TGTGCCAGCAGCCCCCCGACAGCCTATGGCTACACCTTC. Translated, it gives CASSPPTAYGYTF.

The rearrangement links TRBV11-2 to TRBJ2-7; 9 bases are shared with TRBD1. In germline, CDR1 is SGHAT, CDR2 FQNNGV. After removal of 5 bases from V and 2 bases from J, the junction contained 4 bases not matched to a gene. There are 14 residues in the CDR3. This chain's CDR3 is CASSHRQGAYEQYV. CDR3 in DNA: TGTGCCAGCAGCCACCGACAGGGGGCCTACGAGCAGTACGTC.

This clone came up once. V usage is TRBV7-8 and J usage is TRBJ2-3; TRBD2 agrees at 10 bases. Germline CDR1 reads SGHVS; CDR2 reads FQNEAQ. This CDR3 has 15 residues. Trimming took 2 bases from V and 5 from J; bases not matched to a gene: 4. This CDR3 is CASSLQGTSEDTQYF. The DNA for the CDR3 is TGTGCCAGCAGCTTACAGGGGACTAGCGAAGATACGCAGTATTTT.

V and J are TRBV5-6 and TRBJ1-5; 8 bases match TRBD1. The CDR3 runs 17 residues. Germline CDR1 reads SGHDT; CDR2 reads YYEEEE. V shed 0 bases, J shed 8 bases, and the junction held 13 bases outside the gene matches. The CDR3, as DNA: TGTGCCAGCAGCTTGGGACATGACAGGGGAGATTATGAGCCCCAGCATTTT. Translation gives CASSLGHDRGDYEPQHF.

The genes are TRBV3-1 (or the pseudogene TRBV3-2) and TRBJ1-5; D is undetermined. Germline CDR1 reads LGHDT; CDR2 reads YNNKEL (reference sequence). The V and J ends lost 2 bases and 0 bases respectively, with 8 bases between them. The CDR3 is made up of 15 amino acids. CDR3: CASSQMAFSNQPQHF. As DNA, the CDR3 is TGTGCCAGCAGCCAAATGGCCTTTAGCAATCAGCCCCAGCATTTT.

This sequence joins TRBV25-1 and TRBJ1-6, with unresolved D. Germline CDR1 MGHDK, CDR2 SYGVNS. The CDR3 contains 12 residues. V was cut by 8 bases and J by 12 bases, with 14 bases left in between. DNA of the CDR3: TGTGCCAGCTCCTTAGGCAGCGGACCCCTCCACTTT. Translated: CASSLGSGPLHF.

The J gene is TRBJ1-3, the V gene TRBV19, with D perhaps matching TRBD1 (5 bases). The length of the CDR3 is 14 residues. The V gene's germline CDR1 is LNHDA and CDR2 SQIVND (reference sequence). Trimming removed 7 bases from V and 4 bases from J, with 14 bases in between. CDR3 loop: CASTGGTLGNTIYF. The DNA for the CDR3 is TGTGCCAGTACCGGGGGGACGCTAGGAAACACCATATATTTT.

The chain combines TRBV24-1 with TRBJ2-1; 9 nucleotides agree with TRBD1. The V gene end was trimmed by 7 bases and the J gene end by 5 bases; junction bases not matched to a gene: 8. This CDR3 contains 15 residues. Per the germline V gene, CDR1 is KGHDR and CDR2 is SFDVKD. The CDR3 protein is CATSSRRDRDNEQFF. For the CDR3, the DNA is TGTGCCACCAGCTCTCGCCGGGACAGGGACAATGAGCAGTTCTTC.

This sequence joins TRBV27 and TRBJ1-2, with D unclear. From germline, CDR1 is MNHEY and CDR2 SMNVEV (reference sequence). The length of the CDR3 is 17 residues. V dropped 3 bases and J dropped 7 bases, with 24 bases sitting between them. The CDR3: CASSFRPLQFGWSGYTF. CDR3 nucleotide sequence: TGTGCCAGCAGTTTCCGGCCCTTACAATTCGGGTGGAGTGGCTACACCTTC.

This clone is a singleton in its sample. This chain joins TRBV29-1 and TRBJ2-6, with 14 bases that match TRBD2. The ends lost 4 bases at V and 0 bases at J; junction bases unmatched: 5. Germline V gene sequence: CDR1 SQVTM, CDR2 ANQGSEA. This CDR3 comprises 18 residues. The CDR3 loop reads CSVGTSGRSSSGANVLTF. The CDR3 DNA follows: TGCAGCGTTGGGACTAGCGGGAGGTCTAGCTCTGGGGCCAACGTCCTGACTTTC.

This chain's CDR3 is CASSRAGQGMADTQYF. The CDR3 region has the DNA TGCGCCAGCAGCCGCGCGGGACAGGGGATGGCAGATACGCAGTATTTT. This sequence joins TRBV4-1 and TRBJ2-3, with 10 positions matching TRBD1. CDR1 is MGHRA, CDR2 YSYEKL, per germline. The CDR3 spans 16 residues. Germline trimming cut 4 bases from V and 4 bases from J; bases unmatched to any gene: 8.

V is TRBV28 and J is TRBJ2-4; TRBD1 agrees at 8 bases. The CDR3 contains 15 residues. The germline gives CDR1 MDHEN, CDR2 SYDVKM. V gave up 3 bases and J gave up 3 bases; unmatched junction bases: 4. The CDR3 sequence: CASSFWGTGKNIQYF. The CDR3 bases are TGTGCCAGCAGTTTTTGGGGGACAGGCAAAAACATTCAGTACTTC.

The chain is built from TRBV28 and TRBJ1-2, with D possibly being TRBD1 (5 bases). The CDR3 is made up of 16 amino acids. The V gene lost 6 bases and the J gene lost 6 bases, with 23 bases spanning the gap. From germline, CDR1 is MDHEN and CDR2 SYDVKM. The CDR3 spells CASSQPPEGAAHGYTF. Here the CDR3 DNA reads TGTGCCAGCAGCCAACCCCCAGAAGGGGCAGCTCATGGCTACACCTTC.

This chain connects TRBV2 to TRBJ1-5; no reliable D call. This CDR3 spans 13 amino acids. V dropped 4 bases and J dropped 4 bases, with 8 bases sitting between them. Germline values: CDR1 SNHLY, CDR2 FYNNEI. This CDR3 reads CASSGGINQPQHF. CDR3 DNA: TGTGCCAGCAGTGGAGGGATTAATCAGCCCCAGCATTTT.

This chain connects TRBV7-9 to TRBJ2-5; no firm D call. The CDR3 covers 15 residues. V was trimmed by 1 base and J by 0 bases, leaving 9 bases between them. Per the germline V gene, CDR1 is SEHNR and CDR2 is FQNEAQ (reference sequence). The CDR3 protein is CASSLGQLYQETQYF. In DNA, the CDR3 is TGTGCCAGCAGCTTAGGCCAGTTGTACCAAGAGACCCAGTACTTC. The full variable domain, with the rest looked up from reference TRBV7-9 and TRBJ2-5, is DTGVSQNPRHKITKRGQNVTFRCDPISEHNRLYWYRQTLGQGPEFLTYFQNEAQLEKSRLLSDRFSAERPKGSFSTLEIQRTEQGDSAMYLCASSLGQLYQETQYFGPGTRLLVL.

The chain carries TRBV5-1 and TRBJ2-3; 7 nucleotides line up with TRBD1. Trimming removed 3 bases from V and 5 bases from J; junction bases left unmatched: 6. Germline V lookup: CDR1 SGHRS, CDR2 YFSETQ. The CDR3 is 14 amino acids. CDR3 protein: CASSSRTGQDTQYF. The CDR3 DNA follows: TGCGCCAGCAGCTCCCGGACAGGACAAGATACGCAGTATTTT.

The rearrangement links TRBV29-1 to TRBJ1-2; TRBD1 agrees at 7 bases. The V gene's germline CDR1 is SQVTM and CDR2 ANQGSEA. V shed 7 bases, J shed 5 bases, and the junction held 4 bases outside the gene matches. The CDR3 consists of 11 residues. CDR3 sequence reads: CSARDSYGYTF. Here the CDR3 DNA reads TGCAGCGCCCGGGACAGTTATGGCTACACCTTC.

The chain is built from TRBV18 and TRBJ1-1; D is perhaps TRBD1 (6 bases). Germline CDR1 KGHSH, CDR2 LQKENI. The CDR3 is 13 amino acids. V lost 9 bases, J lost 7 bases, and 18 bases lay in between. CDR3 nucleotides: TGTGCCAGTTCCGCCGGGACACCGCTTGAAGCTTTCTTT. It encodes CASSAGTPLEAFF.

On this clone itself: Other DNA sequences in this sample translate to the same CDR3. CDR3 DNA: TGCGCCAGCAGTGACAGGGGAGGAAACACCATATATTTT. This codes for CASSDRGGNTIYF. The chain joins TRBV10-2 to TRBJ1-3, with TRBD1 as a possible D gene (6 bases). This CDR3 has 13 residues. Trimming took 3 bases from V and 4 from J, leaving 7 bases between them. CDR1 is WSHSY, CDR2 SAAADI, per germline.

This chain links TRBV5-4 with TRBJ2-7, with D maybe TRBD1 (5 bases). Germline CDR1 reads SGHNT; CDR2 reads YYREEE (reference sequence). V gave up 0 bases and J gave up 6 bases, with 19 bases separating them. The CDR3 totals 16 residues. The CDR3 sequence: CASSLDPQGTVREQYF. In nucleotides, the CDR3 is TGTGCCAGCAGCTTGGACCCCCAGGGAACGGTCCGCGAGCAGTACTTC.

This chain joins TRBV10-2 and TRBJ1-1; a weak D match, TRBD1 (6 bases). Germline-derived CDR1 and CDR2 are WSHSY and SAAADI. This CDR3 is built from 15 residues. The germline V and J ends were trimmed by 6 bases and 4 bases, with 18 bases remaining between them. The CDR3 nucleotides are TGCGCCAGCAGGGAGGGGGTTTCTGGGGCCACTGAAGCTTTCTTT. Amino acid sequence: CASREGVSGATEAFF.

The chain links TRBV18 to TRBJ1-6; no reliable D call. V lost 3 bases and J lost 8, with 8 bases in between. The CDR3 contains 13 residues. Germline V gene sequence: CDR1 KGHSH, CDR2 LQKENI. The CDR3 DNA follows: TGTGCCAGCTCACCGCGCGGGGATTCACCCCTCCACTTT. Amino acids: CASSPRGDSPLHF.

There are a few counts of this clone. The rearrangement links TRBV27 to TRBJ2-7; D is unclear. V gave up 4 bases and J gave up 7 bases, with 8 bases separating them. Germline lookup yields CDR1 MNHEY and CDR2 SMNVEV (reference sequence). This CDR3 is built from 11 residues. CDR3 nucleotide sequence: TGTGCCAGCAGTTCCCAGGCGGAGCAGTACTTC. This encodes CASSSQAEQYF.

The chain joins TRBV2 to TRBJ1-5; D remains unclear. Germline-derived CDR1 and CDR2 are SNHLY and FYNNEI. Trimming took 5 bases from V and 4 from J, leaving 3 bases between them. This CDR3 is built from 11 residues. Here the CDR3 reads CASSINQPQHF. The CDR3 DNA sequence: TGTGCCAGCAGTATAAATCAGCCCCAGCATTTT.